These 14 T cell receptor beta chains came from one sample sequenced in a study of shared clonotypes between healthy human individuals. Profiled with immunoSEQ multiplex PCR; TCRdb holds only in-frame clones, not every one. This sample has 2.3 million or so clones, with 85% to 95% found just once. Sequenced material: naive CD4+ T cells from PBMCs. The sample's subset: CD45RA+ positively selected. These receptors all come from a man younger than 30 in good health. Some clones in this sample may be carry-over from other donors' samples.

The CDR3 DNA reads as TGTGCCACCGCGCTCTCGGGGCCCTACGAGCAGTACTTC. It specifies CATALSGPYEQYF. This chain joins TRBV15 and TRBJ2-7; the D gene could be TRBD1 or TRBD2 (5 bases each). The CDR3 covers 13 residues. CDR1 is LNHNV and CDR2 is YYDKDF in the germline V gene (reference sequence). V shed 8 bases and J shed 2 bases, with 13 bases lying between them.

On this clone: Other nucleotide sequences in the sample specify the same CDR3. J is TRBJ2-7 and V is TRBV5-1, with 8 nucleotides matching TRBD2. The ends lost 2 bases at V and 2 bases at J; junction bases unmatched: 3. This CDR3 is 14 amino acids long. Germline CDR1 reads SGHRS; CDR2 reads YFSETQ. The CDR3 bases are TGCGCCAGCAGCTTAGCGGGAGAACCCTACGAGCAGTACTTC. This encodes CASSLAGEPYEQYF.

This chain links TRBV7-3 with TRBJ2-2, with TRBD1 matching 7 bases. The CDR3 is made up of 15 amino acids. The junction had 6 bases not matched to a gene; V was cut back by 5 bases and J by 3 bases. Germline assignment: CDR1 SGHTA and CDR2 FQGTGA. The CDR3 DNA reads TGTGCCAGCAGCCTCCTCGGACAGGACACCGGGGAGCTGTTTTTT. Translated, it gives CASSLLGQDTGELFF.

The genes are TRBV28 and TRBJ2-3, with D perhaps TRBD1 (6 bases). V lost 5 bases, J lost 3 bases, and 15 bases lay in between. CDR3 length equals 15 residues. Germline V gene sequence: CDR1 MDHEN, CDR2 SYDVKM. The CDR3 here is CASSDTGLGTDTQYF. CDR3 DNA: TGTGCCAGCAGTGACACAGGGTTGGGTACAGATACGCAGTATTTT.

The chain is built from TRBV27 and TRBJ2-2, with D possibly called TRBD1 or TRBD2 (5 bases each). The ends were cut back, 6 bases at V and 2 bases at J, with 16 bases in the middle. Germline V gene lookup returns CDR1 MNHEY and CDR2 SMNVEV (reference sequence). The CDR3 has 16 residues. The DNA of the CDR3 is TGTGCCAGCAGGACCGGGACCCTCAAAAACACCGGGGAGCTGTTTTTT. The encoded protein is CASRTGTLKNTGELFF.

This chain links TRBV6-9 with TRBJ2-7, with D hard to call. CDR3 size: 13 residues. Germline V CDR1 and CDR2: MNHGY, SVAAGI. V lost 5 bases and J 2 bases, leaving 10 bases between the germline ends. This CDR3 reads CASSLPYPYEQYF. The CDR3 nucleotides are TGTGCCAGCAGTCTACCCTATCCCTACGAGCAGTACTTC.

The chain carries TRBV18 and TRBJ2-1, with 8 bases identical to TRBD2. The V segment lost 3 bases and the J segment 6 bases; nucleotides outside the gene matches: 10. The CDR3 sequence is 16 residues long. Germline values: CDR1 KGHSH, CDR2 LQKENI. The CDR3 coding sequence is TGTGCCAGCTCACCGCCCGGGACTAGGGTCTTCAATGAGCAGTTCTTC. It is translated as CASSPPGTRVFNEQFF.

This clone has just one count. This chain connects TRBV20-1 to TRBJ1-4, with D unresolved. In germline, CDR1 is DFQATT, CDR2 SNEGSKA (reference sequence). This CDR3 region has 11 residues. The V and J ends lost 7 bases and 3 bases respectively, with 6 bases between them. CDR3 region: CSVGSNEKLFF. CDR3 DNA: TGCAGTGTGGGGTCTAATGAAAAACTGTTTTTT.

The chain links TRBV30 to TRBJ2-7; 7 bases are a match to TRBD2. V lost 6 bases, J lost 4 bases, and 12 bases stayed unmatched. The CDR3 runs to 14 residues. Germline assignment: CDR1 GTSNPN and CDR2 SVGIG (reference sequence). CDR3 in amino acids: CACIPAGLQYEQYF. CDR3 sequence (DNA): TGTGCCTGCATACCTGCGGGACTACAATACGAGCAGTACTTC.

The chain links TRBV5-1 to TRBJ2-3; D gene uncertain. From germline, CDR1 is SGHRS and CDR2 YFSETQ. The V end was cut by 5 bases, the J end by 13 bases, with 20 bases between. The CDR3 has 13 residues. DNA of the CDR3: TGCGCCAGCAGTTTTTCCGCATTAAATCCAAAGTATTTT. It is translated as CASSFSALNPKYF.

The rearrangement links TRBV7-9 to TRBJ1-2; TRBD1 matches at 7 bases. The V and J ends lost 5 bases and 4 bases, in that order; junction bases with no gene match: 4. In germline, CDR1 is SEHNR, CDR2 FQNEAQ (reference sequence). The CDR3 totals 13 residues. Here the CDR3 DNA reads TGTGCCAGCAGCCAGAGGGGGCTCTATGGCTACACCTTC. It is translated as CASSQRGLYGYTF.

The chain links TRBV27 to TRBJ2-3; D may be TRBD2 (6 bases). Germline CDR1 is MNHEY and CDR2 is SMNVEV (reference sequence). This CDR3 comprises 15 residues. Trimming shortened V by 6 bases and J by 3 bases, and 16 bases separated the two germline ends. This CDR3 reads CASRSHGGNTDTQYF. The DNA for the CDR3 is TGTGCCAGCAGGAGCCATGGGGGGAATACAGATACGCAGTATTTT.

The J gene is TRBJ2-7, the V gene TRBV18; D may be TRBD1 (5 bases). Trimming took 2 bases from V and 5 from J, leaving 13 bases between them. This CDR3 comprises 14 residues. Germline-derived CDR1 and CDR2 are KGHSH and LQKENI. The CDR3 bases are TGTGCCAGCTCACCAGGAACAGTCAGGGACGAGCAGTACTTC. Protein product: CASSPGTVRDEQYF.

About this clone itself: Within the sample, other DNA sequences also encode this same CDR3. In DNA form, the CDR3 reads TGTGCCAGCAGCTTCTCGGGAGGCACAGATACGCAGTATTTT. Protein sequence: CASSFSGGTDTQYF. The chain employs TRBV7-9 and TRBJ2-3, with D perhaps TRBD2 (6 bases). Germline V gene data show CDR1 as SEHNR and CDR2 as FQNEAQ (reference sequence). Trimming took off 3 bases at V and 1 base at J, with 8 bases between the two ends. CDR3 length: 14 residues. Full variable domain (remainder filled in from reference TRBV7-9 and TRBJ2-3): DTGVSQNPRHKITKRGQNVTFRCDPISEHNRLYWYRQTLGQGPEFLTYFQNEAQLEKSRLLSDRFSAERPKGSFSTLEIQRTEQGDSAMYLCASSFSGGTDTQYFGPGTRLTVL.